The 21 T cell receptor beta chains reported below all come from one sample, sequenced in a study of control samples from healthy donors and cancer patients. The data were produced by immunoSEQ multiplex PCR, yet TCRdb's version contains in-frame clones alone and is incomplete. The table lists roughly 40,000 clones, roughly nine tenths of them singletons. Material: blood. These receptors were taken from a woman between 50 and 59 years old in good health.

This chain joins TRBV24-1 and TRBJ2-6; D is perhaps TRBD1 (5 bases). Germline V CDR1 and CDR2: KGHDR, SFDVKD. Trimming took off 3 bases at V and 0 bases at J, with 14 bases between the two ends. The CDR3 consists of 18 residues. The CDR3 here is CATSDRMSQGSGANVLTF. For the CDR3, the DNA is TGTGCCACCAGTGATCGGATGTCCCAGGGCTCTGGGGCCAACGTCCTGACTTTC.

The gene calls are TRBV7-9 and TRBJ2-2; D is unresolved. Deletions cut 1 base from V and 5 bases from J, with 8 bases between. Germline V gene data show CDR1 as SEHNR and CDR2 as FQNEAQ (reference sequence). The CDR3 contains 14 residues. CDR3 protein: CASSLVSATGELFF. The CDR3 bases are TGTGCCAGCAGCTTAGTGTCTGCTACCGGGGAGCTGTTTTTT.

The rearrangement uses TRBV6-6 and TRBJ1-5, with TRBD1 matching 12 bases. V trimming: 5 bases; J trimming: 8 bases; junction bases outside the gene matches: 7. CDR3 length equals 15 residues. Germline loops: CDR1 MNHNY, CDR2 SVGAGI (reference sequence). The CDR3 DNA reads as TGTGCCAGCAGTCCGGGACAGGGGGCCTCGGAGCCCCAGCATTTT. It translates to CASSPGQGASEPQHF.

V and J are TRBV29-1 and TRBJ2-2; 7 nucleotides align to TRBD2. The V and J ends lost 2 bases and 7 bases, in that order; junction bases with no gene match: 4. Germline V gives CDR1 SQVTM, CDR2 ANQGSEA. The CDR3 runs to 13 residues. The chain's CDR3 is CSVERERGGELFF. In DNA, the CDR3 is TGCAGCGTTGAAAGGGAGCGGGGCGGGGAGCTGTTTTTT.

The chain is built from TRBV7-9 and TRBJ1-3; a possible D gene is TRBD1 (6 bases). V dropped 6 bases and J dropped 0 bases, with 12 bases sitting between them. The CDR3 has 15 residues. Germline V lookup: CDR1 SEHNR, CDR2 FQNEAQ (reference sequence). The CDR3 DNA is TGTGCCAGCAGGCTAACAGGGAGCTCTGGAAACACCATATATTTT. The encoded protein is CASRLTGSSGNTIYF.

The J gene is TRBJ1-3, the V gene TRBV28; D not resolved. Trimming shortened V by 5 bases and J by 2 bases, and 10 bases separated the two germline ends. CDR1 and CDR2 from the germline V gene are MDHEN and SYDVKM. CDR3 length: 14 amino acids. CDR3 residues: CASSPGGPGNTIYF. CDR3 bases: TGTGCCAGCAGTCCCGGAGGGCCTGGAAACACCATATATTTT.

The chain recombines TRBV3-1 (or the pseudogene TRBV3-2) with TRBJ1-2, with D tentatively TRBD1 (5 bases). The CDR3 is made up of 15 amino acids. V lost 4 bases to trimming and J lost 7 bases, with 19 bases between them. Germline V gene data show CDR1 as LGHDT and CDR2 as YNNKEL (reference sequence). The CDR3 coding sequence is TGTGCCAGCAGCCTTCTGGGGGTAGAGTCCGGTGGCTACACCTTC. Its protein is CASSLLGVESGGYTF.

The chain combines TRBV4-2 with TRBJ1-4; tentative D call: TRBD1 (5 bases). Germline assignment: CDR1 LGHNA and CDR2 YNFKEQ. With 0 bases removed from V and 8 bases from J, the gap between germline ends came to 13 bases. The CDR3 covers 15 residues. In nucleotides, the CDR3 is TGTGCCAGCAGCCAAGAGGCCAGGGTTTTGGAAAAACTGTTTTTT. The encoded protein is CASSQEARVLEKLFF.

V usage is TRBV6-1 and J usage is TRBJ2-1, with TRBD2 matching over 9 bases. V was clipped by 0 bases and J by 4 bases; unmatched bases: 4. The germline gives CDR1 MNHNS, CDR2 SASEGT. The CDR3 has 16 residues. The CDR3 DNA is TGTGCCAGCAGTGAAGCCTGGCGGGGGGGTTACAATGAGCAGTTCTTC. Protein: CASSEAWRGGYNEQFF.

The chain carries TRBV6-6 and TRBJ1-1; unclear D gene. With 6 bases removed from V and 1 base from J, the gap between germline ends came to 12 bases. CDR3 length: 14 amino acids. The V gene's germline CDR1 is MNHNY and CDR2 SVGAGI (reference sequence). In nucleotides, the CDR3 is TGTGCCAGCAGCCCCTTAGGTTCGAACACTGAAGCTTTCTTT. This sequence encodes CASSPLGSNTEAFF.

The V call is TRBV28, the J call TRBJ1-1; no definite D call. CDR1 and CDR2 (germline): MDHEN, SYDVKM. Trimming stripped 6 bases from V and 5 bases from J, with 13 bases between. The CDR3 has 13 amino acids. The DNA for the CDR3 is TGTGCCAGCAGCCAAACACTGGGGACTGAAGCTTTCTTT. It yields the protein CASSQTLGTEAFF.

The V and J genes are TRBV19 and TRBJ2-2; TRBD2 matches at 7 bases. This CDR3 comprises 15 residues. CDR1 and CDR2 (germline): LNHDA, SQIVND (reference sequence). The junction had 11 bases not matched to a gene; V was cut back by 8 bases and J by 5 bases. The CDR3 spells CASLGTNLGTGELFF. DNA of the CDR3: TGTGCCAGTCTTGGGACTAACTTGGGGACCGGGGAGCTGTTTTTT.

The J gene is TRBJ1-1, the V gene TRBV5-1, with 7 bases fitting TRBD1. The CDR3 is made up of 15 amino acids. Germline trimming cut 2 bases from V and 3 bases from J; bases unmatched to any gene: 7. CDR1 SGHRS and CDR2 YFSETQ come from the germline V gene. CDR3 protein: CASSLLTGSYTEAFF. CDR3 coding DNA: TGCGCCAGCAGCTTACTGACAGGGTCGTACACTGAAGCTTTCTTT.

The rearrangement uses TRBV3-1 (or the pseudogene TRBV3-2) and TRBJ1-6, with a tentative D call TRBD1 (6 bases). CDR1 is LGHDT, CDR2 YNNKEL, per germline (reference sequence). The V and J ends lost 2 bases and 5 bases respectively, with 13 bases between them. The CDR3 spans 16 residues. The CDR3 reads CASSQFQGIDNSPLHF. The CDR3 region has the DNA TGTGCCAGCAGCCAATTTCAGGGGATTGATAATTCACCCCTCCACTTT.

Remarks on this clone: A read error may account for a junction end that differs from germline. The chain couples TRBV14 to TRBJ2-3; no clear D gene. The germline gives CDR1 SGHDN, CDR2 FVKESK. The CDR3 is 15 residues long. CDR3 sequence (DNA): TGTGCCACCAGCCCCCGGCGGTCTAGCACAGATACGCAGTATTTT. It is translated as CATSPRRSSTDTQYF.

The chain has TRBV10-3 and TRBJ1-2; possibly TRBD1 for D (5 bases). This CDR3 has 14 residues. CDR1 ENHRY and CDR2 SYGVKD come from the germline V gene. V was trimmed by 0 bases and J by 7 bases, leaving 12 bases between them. In DNA form, the CDR3 reads TGTGCCATCAGTGAGTCCTACTCAGGGTTTGGCTACACCTTC. Translation: CAISESYSGFGYTF.

A single count supports this clone. The genes are TRBV19 and TRBJ1-2; possibly TRBD1 for D (5 bases). CDR1 is LNHDA and CDR2 is SQIVND in the germline V gene (reference sequence). The CDR3 is 15 residues long. The V gene lost 8 bases and the J gene lost 3 bases, with 19 bases spanning the gap. The CDR3 DNA sequence: TGTGCCAGTTTCGACGGGGCAGGGCGTCACTATGGCTACACCTTC. Its translation: CASFDGAGRHYGYTF. The full variable domain, completed using reference TRBV19 and TRBJ1-2, is DGGITQSPKYLFRKEGQNVTLSCEQNLNHDAMYWYRQDPGQGLRLIYYSQIVNDFQKGDIAEGYSVSREKKESFPLTVTSAQKNPTAFYLCASFDGAGRHYGYTFGSGTRLTVV.

The table lists this clone with a few counts. The rearrangement links TRBV6-6 to TRBJ1-5, with D possibly matching TRBD1 (5 bases). Trimming stripped 8 bases from V and 0 bases from J, with 11 bases between. The CDR3 length is 14 residues. Germline CDR1 reads MNHNY; CDR2 reads SVGAGI (reference sequence). CDR3 nucleotides: TGTGCCAGCTTAAACGGGGGTAGCAATCAGCCCCAGCATTTT. This encodes CASLNGGSNQPQHF.

The chain uses TRBV5-3 and TRBJ2-5; 12 positions match TRBD2. TRBV5-3 is filed as an ORF, its function uncertain. This CDR3 spans 16 amino acids. V was clipped by 5 bases and J by 1 base; unmatched bases: 6. Here the CDR3 reads CARRQTSGGLQETQYF. The DNA for the CDR3 is TGTGCCAGAAGACAGACTAGCGGGGGACTCCAAGAGACCCAGTACTTC.

In its sample, this clone was seen once. The chain couples TRBV27 to TRBJ2-1; D not certain. Trimming stripped 8 bases from V and 14 bases from J, with 22 bases between. The CDR3 has 13 residues. Per the germline V gene, CDR1 is MNHEY and CDR2 is SMNVEV (reference sequence). This CDR3 is CASGSPDTRVEFF. CDR3 in DNA: TGTGCCAGCGGATCGCCAGATACAAGGGTGGAGTTCTTC.

The chain links TRBV5-1 to TRBJ1-2; 11 positions agree with TRBD1. Germline CDR1 is SGHRS and CDR2 is YFSETQ. The CDR3 extends over 15 amino acids. Trimming removed 4 bases from V and 6 bases from J; junction bases left unmatched: 8. Here the CDR3 reads CASSPPGTGGNGYTF. DNA of the CDR3: TGCGCCAGCAGCCCCCCCGGGACAGGGGGTAATGGCTACACCTTC.